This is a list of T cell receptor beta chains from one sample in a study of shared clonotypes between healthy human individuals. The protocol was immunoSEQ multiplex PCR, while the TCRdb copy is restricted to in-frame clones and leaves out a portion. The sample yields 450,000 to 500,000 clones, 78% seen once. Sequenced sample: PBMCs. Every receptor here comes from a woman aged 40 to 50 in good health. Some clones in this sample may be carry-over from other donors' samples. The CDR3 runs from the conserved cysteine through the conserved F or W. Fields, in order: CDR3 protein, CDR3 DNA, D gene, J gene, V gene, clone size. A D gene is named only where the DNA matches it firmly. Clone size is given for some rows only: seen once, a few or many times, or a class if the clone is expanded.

CDR3: CASSPGAPYEQYF; DNA: TGTGCCAGTAGTCCCGGGGCCCCCTACGAGCAGTACTTC; D: -; J: TRBJ2-7; V: TRBV19; size: -
CDR3: CASSLSGWAPSTDTQYF; DNA: TGTGCCAGCAGTTTATCGGGGTGGGCCCCTAGCACAGATACGCAGTATTTT; D: -; J: TRBJ2-3; V: TRBV27; size: few
CDR3: CASEPSGVPQETQYF; DNA: TGCGCCAGCGAACCCTCTGGGGTGCCGCAAGAGACCCAGTACTTC; D: -; J: TRBJ2-5; V: TRBV10-1; size: few
CDR3: CASSIAREETQYF; DNA: TGTGCCAGCAGCATCGCGAGAGAAGAGACCCAGTACTTC; D: -; J: TRBJ2-5; V: TRBV7-2; size: -
CDR3: CAISERDKETQYF; DNA: TGTGCCATCAGTGAAAGGGACAAAGAGACCCAGTACTTC; D: -; J: TRBJ2-5; V: TRBV10-3; size: once
CDR3: CASTRTASSNQPQHF; DNA: TGTGCCAGCACCCGGACAGCGTCTAGCAATCAGCCCCAGCATTTT; D: -; J: TRBJ1-5; V: TRBV28; size: few
CDR3: CAWTGTGIPNEKLFF; DNA: TGTGCCTGGACCGGGACAGGGATCCCTAATGAAAAACTGTTTTTT; D: TRBD1; J: TRBJ1-4; V: TRBV30; size: -
CDR3: CAWSVGLLLQYF; DNA: TGTGCCTGGAGTGTGGGGTTGTTGCTCCAGTACTTC; D: -; J: TRBJ2-5; V: TRBV30; size: few
CDR3: CASSLGTAGNTIYF; DNA: TGTGCCAGCAGCCTCGGGACAGCTGGAAACACCATATATTTT; D: TRBD1; J: TRBJ1-3; V: TRBV9; size: -
CDR3: CASGLGGGYNEQFF; DNA: TGTGCTAGTGGTTTGGGGGGCGGGTACAATGAGCAGTTCTTC; D: -; J: TRBJ2-1; V: TRBV12-5; size: -
CDR3: CASSPRGGRLANTGELFF; DNA: TGTGCCAGCAGCCCCCGGGGGGGACGGCTCGCGAACACCGGGGAGCTGTTTTTT; D: -; J: TRBJ2-2; V: TRBV21-1; size: -
CDR3: CASSLLGGRGYGYTF; DNA: TGTGCCAGCAGTTTATTGGGGGGCAGAGGCTATGGCTACACCTTC; D: -; J: TRBJ1-2; V: TRBV28; size: -